A selection of T cell receptor beta chains follows, all from one sample in a study of brain T cells in children with intractable seizures. Produced via immunoSEQ multiplex PCR; TCRdb's table is partial and in-frame only. Of under 150,000 clones listed, approximately 94% were seen once; the top ten hold about 4%. Sequencing used peripheral blood, obtained at surgery. Receptors originate from a boy younger than two with hemimegalencephaly and intractable seizures. The CDR3 runs from the conserved cysteine through the conserved F or W. Each record gives: J gene, D gene, V gene, clone size, CDR3 protein, CDR3 DNA. A D gene is named only where the DNA matches it firmly. Clone size is stated in some rows and not others, as once, few, many or a class when expanded.

TRBJ2-3	-	TRBV6-2/TRBV6-3	-	CASSWGTSGGLYTQYF	TGTGCCAGCAGTTGGGGGACTTCTGGGGGCCTCTATACGCAGTATTTT
TRBJ1-1	-	TRBV24-1	-	CATSDLRGITEAFF	TGTGCCACCAGTGATTTGCGAGGGATCACTGAAGCTTTCTTT
TRBJ2-7	-	TRBV21-1	-	CASTLTGMSHEQYF	TGTGCCAGCACCCTGACAGGGATGTCCCACGAGCAGTACTTC
TRBJ2-1	TRBD1	TRBV7-9	-	CASSPPRGLKFF	TGTGCCAGCAGCCCCCCCAGGGGGTTGAAGTTCTTC
TRBJ2-5	-	TRBV7-3	-	CASSLRAGQETQYF	TGTGCCAGCAGCTTAAGGGCGGGACAAGAGACCCAGTACTTC
TRBJ1-6	TRBD1	TRBV27	once	CASSPRTGAFTSPLHF	TGTGCCAGCAGTCCAAGGACAGGGGCTTTTACTTCACCCCTCCACTTT
TRBJ2-2	TRBD2	TRBV19	once	CASSIPTSGRFTGELFF	TGTGCCAGTAGTATCCCGACTAGCGGGAGATTCACCGGGGAGCTGTTTTTT
TRBJ2-7	-	TRBV28	-	CASSLPDSSYEQYF	TGTGCCAGCAGTTTACCCGACAGCTCCTACGAGCAGTACTTC
TRBJ2-7	-	TRBV9	-	CASSVVAGVSEQYF	TGTGCCAGCAGCGTAGTCGCGGGTGTAAGCGAGCAGTACTTC
TRBJ1-1	-	TRBV18	-	CASSPLGAEAFF	TGTGCCAGCTCACCCCTTGGAGCTGAAGCTTTCTTT
TRBJ2-2	TRBD1	TRBV7-7	-	CASSYRGTGELFF	TGTGCCAGCAGCTACAGGGGCACCGGGGAGCTGTTTTTT
TRBJ2-3	-	TRBV24-1	-	CATSDLGTSTDTQYF	TGTGCCACCAGTGATTTGGGGACTAGCACAGATACGCAGTATTTT
TRBJ2-1	TRBD1	TRBV6-5	once	CASSYQQGTSRQFF	TGTGCCAGCAGTTATCAACAGGGGACCTCCCGGCAGTTCTTC
TRBJ2-3	-	TRBV6-5	-	CASSYSYGTSKYF	TGTGCCAGCAGTTACTCATATGGGACTTCAAAGTATTTT
TRBJ1-1	-	TRBV9	-	CASSAQGYTEAFF	TGTGCCAGCAGCGCCCAGGGGTACACTGAAGCTTTCTTT
TRBJ2-3	-	TRBV5-4	-	CASSPSPGSDTQYF	TGTGCCAGCAGCCCCTCCCCGGGGTCAGATACGCAGTATTTT
TRBJ2-3	-	TRBV11-1	-	CASSPQGDTQYF	TGTGCCAGCAGCCCCCAGGGGGATACGCAGTATTTT
TRBJ2-3	TRBD2	TRBV29-1	-	CSVGSGRAWADTQYF	TGCAGCGTAGGTAGCGGGAGGGCCTGGGCAGATACGCAGTATTTT
TRBJ2-3	-	TRBV7-2	-	CASSFFGGDTQYF	TGTGCCAGCAGCTTCTTTGGGGGGGATACGCAGTATTTT
TRBJ1-5	TRBD1	TRBV6-6	once	CASSPGTGALPYSNQPQHF	TGTGCCAGCAGTCCCGGGACAGGTGCATTACCTTATAGCAATCAGCCCCAGCATTTT
TRBJ1-6	TRBD1	TRBV7-2	-	CASSARTGSRRNSPLHF	TGTGCCAGCAGCGCTCGGACAGGCTCTCGGAGGAATTCACCCCTCCACTTT
TRBJ1-1	-	TRBV18	-	CASSPKMNTEAFF	TGTGCCAGCTCACCCAAAATGAACACTGAAGCTTTCTTT
TRBJ2-5	-	TRBV28	-	CASVSPGETQYF	TGTGCCAGCGTGTCCCCCGGCGAGACCCAGTACTTC
TRBJ1-1	-	TRBV28	once	CASNPRRNTEAFF	TGTGCCAGCAATCCGAGGAGGAACACTGAAGCTTTCTTT
TRBJ2-7	TRBD1	TRBV5-5	-	CASSSFPGQSYEQYF	TGTGCCAGCAGCTCATTCCCGGGACAGTCGTACGAGCAGTACTTC
TRBJ2-1	-	TRBV9	-	CASSVATFYNEQFF	TGTGCCAGCAGCGTAGCTACTTTCTACAATGAGCAGTTCTTC
TRBJ1-3	TRBD1	TRBV23-1	-	CASSQLPGQGGNTIYF	TGCGCCAGCAGTCAGCTGCCGGGACAGGGGGGAAACACCATATATTTT